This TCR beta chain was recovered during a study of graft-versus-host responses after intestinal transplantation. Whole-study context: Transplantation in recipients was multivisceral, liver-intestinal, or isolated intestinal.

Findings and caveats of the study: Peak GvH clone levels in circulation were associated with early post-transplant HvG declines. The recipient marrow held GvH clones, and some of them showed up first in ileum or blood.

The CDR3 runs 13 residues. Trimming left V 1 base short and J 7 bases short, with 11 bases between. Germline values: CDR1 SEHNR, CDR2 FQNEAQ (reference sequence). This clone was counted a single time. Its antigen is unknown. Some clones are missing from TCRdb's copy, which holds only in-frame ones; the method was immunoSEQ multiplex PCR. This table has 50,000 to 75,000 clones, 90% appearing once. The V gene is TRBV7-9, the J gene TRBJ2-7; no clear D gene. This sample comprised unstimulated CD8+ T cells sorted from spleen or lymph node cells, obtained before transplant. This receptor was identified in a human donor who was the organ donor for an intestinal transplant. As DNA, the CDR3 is TGTGCCAGCAGCTTAGGTGCGGAGTATGAGCAGTACTTC. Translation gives CASSLGAEYEQYF. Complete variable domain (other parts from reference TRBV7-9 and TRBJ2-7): DTGVSQNPRHKITKRGQNVTFRCDPISEHNRLYWYRQTLGQGPEFLTYFQNEAQLEKSRLLSDRFSAERPKGSFSTLEIQRTEQGDSAMYLCASSLGAEYEQYFGPGTRLTVT.